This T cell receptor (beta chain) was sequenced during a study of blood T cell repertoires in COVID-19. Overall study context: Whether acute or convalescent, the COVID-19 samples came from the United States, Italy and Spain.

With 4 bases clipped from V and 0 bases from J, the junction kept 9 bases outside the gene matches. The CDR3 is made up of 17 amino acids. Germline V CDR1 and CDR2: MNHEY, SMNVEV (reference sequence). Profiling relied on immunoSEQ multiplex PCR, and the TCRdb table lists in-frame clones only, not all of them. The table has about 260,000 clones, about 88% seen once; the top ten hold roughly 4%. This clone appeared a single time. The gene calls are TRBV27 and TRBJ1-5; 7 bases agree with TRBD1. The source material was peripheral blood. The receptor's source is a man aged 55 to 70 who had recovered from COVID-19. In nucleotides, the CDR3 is TGTGCCAGCAGTTCCTACTGGGACAGAATTAGCAATCAGCCCCAGCATTTT. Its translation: CASSSYWDRISNQPQHF.